The TCR beta chain described here comes from a study of T cell responses to AZD1222 COVID-19 vaccine. For the study at large: Analyses pooled second doses at about 4 or about 12 weeks. Whole-study findings and limits: CD4 TCRs covered the whole spike, strongest at regions 160-218 and 743-854. Repertoire samples came only from after the peak T cell response.

The table came from immunoSEQ multiplex PCR; TCRdb's copy has only in-frame clones and leaves some out. The profile shows tens of thousands of clones, about 89% of them singletons. As regards this clone: Its specificity is not known.

Trimming took off 8 bases at V and 5 bases at J, with 21 bases between the two ends. The germline V gene encodes CDR1 MDHEN and CDR2 SYDVKM. This CDR3 spans 15 amino acids. This TCR was sampled from an adult in good health. The chain recombines TRBV28 with TRBJ1-1; no definite D call. This sample comprised peripheral blood, obtained on day 0 of AZD1222 vaccination. In DNA form, the CDR3 reads TGTGCCAGCTACTCTCCGACCGGCCCCTCGACTGAAGCTTTCTTT. Encoded protein: CASYSPTGPSTEAFF.